Presented here are 8 T cell receptor beta chains from one specimen sequenced in a study of blood T cells in healthy people across ages. A second PCR, run for about 6 to 12 cycles, used a sample-barcoded 5' primer plus a J-beta primer mix. TCRdb reprocessed the 5' RACE reads via MiXCR and lists one record per CDR3 protein. The data contain some 1.7 million distinct CDR3 sequences, approximately 30% of them singletons. The source material was blood. The receptor set was obtained from a woman younger than 45 in good health.

This clonotype was seen many times. The rearrangement links TRBV3-1 to TRBJ2-4, with D possibly being TRBD2 (6 bases). Germline loops: CDR1 LGHDT, CDR2 YNNKEL (reference sequence). The CDR3 covers 14 residues. The V end was cut by 3 bases, the J end by 13 bases, with 19 bases between. Here the CDR3 reads CASSQREAVPRQYF. In DNA, the CDR3 is TGTGCCAGCAGCCAGAGGGAGGCAGTCCCAAGGCAGTACTTC.

CDR3 amino acids: CASSSSGGTGSYGYTF. The CDR3 DNA reads as TGTGCCAGCAGCTCTTCGGGCGGGACAGGGAGCTATGGCTACACCTTC. The V gene is TRBV9, the J gene TRBJ1-2; 9 bases line up with TRBD1. The trim removed 4 bases at V and 4 bases at J, leaving 11 bases unmatched. CDR1 is SGDLS and CDR2 is YYNGEE in the germline V gene. This CDR3 is 16 amino acids long.

The V and J genes are TRBV6-2 or TRBV6-3 and TRBJ2-7; 9 nucleotides agree with TRBD2. V shed 7 bases and J 3 bases; nucleotides not matched to a gene: 1. CDR3 length: 12 residues. Germline V gene data show CDR1 as MNHEY and CDR2 as SVGEGT. CDR3 DNA sequence: TGTGCCAGCAAGACTAGCGGCTACGAGCAGTACTTC. As protein: CASKTSGYEQYF.

The chain joins TRBV20-1 to TRBJ2-5; no reliable D call. The CDR3 totals 13 residues. Trimming took off 5 bases at V and 2 bases at J, with 12 bases between the two ends. Germline V lookup: CDR1 DFQATT, CDR2 SNEGSKA (reference sequence). The CDR3 bases are TGCAGTGCTGGTGACGGTACGCAAGAGACCCAGTACTTC. It specifies CSAGDGTQETQYF.

This clonotype was seen repeatedly, ten times or more. V gene TRBV15 combines with J gene TRBJ2-1; the D call may be TRBD1 or TRBD2 (5 bases each). Germline CDR1 LNHNV, CDR2 YYDKDF (reference sequence). The CDR3 has 15 amino acids. Trimming removed 6 bases from V and 0 bases from J, with 12 bases in between. The chain's CDR3 is CATRTGRNSYNEQFF. CDR3 DNA: TGTGCCACCAGAACGGGGCGAAACTCCTACAATGAGCAGTTCTTC.

This clonotype was seen many times. The rearrangement uses TRBV4-1 and TRBJ2-3; TRBD2 matches at 11 bases. The CDR3 consists of 13 residues. Germline V gives CDR1 MGHRA, CDR2 YSYEKL. The V segment lost 4 bases and the J segment 13 bases; nucleotides outside the gene matches: 7. The CDR3 coding sequence is TGCGCCAGCAGCCGGGGGACTAGCGGTCCTGAGTATTTT. This encodes CASSRGTSGPEYF.

The V call is TRBV5-1, the J call TRBJ1-4; 7 nucleotides align to TRBD1. The CDR3 extends over 15 amino acids. Germline V gene data show CDR1 as SGHRS and CDR2 as YFSETQ. With V trimmed by 2 bases and J by 7 bases, 8 bases remained unmatched. Here the CDR3 reads CASSLPTGDGEKLFF. The CDR3 coding sequence is TGCGCCAGCAGCTTACCCACAGGGGATGGTGAAAAACTGTTTTTT.

This sequence joins TRBV7-2 and TRBJ2-1; D possibly matches TRBD1 or TRBD2 (5 bases each). The V end lost 4 bases, the J end lost 9 bases, and 22 bases lay between the germline ends. This CDR3 has 16 amino acids. Germline V CDR1 and CDR2: SGHTA, FQGNSA. Written as DNA, the CDR3 is TGTGCCAGCAGCTCCTCCAACCAACCGGGGCGAAGTGAGCAGTTCTTC. As protein: CASSSSNQPGRSEQFF.